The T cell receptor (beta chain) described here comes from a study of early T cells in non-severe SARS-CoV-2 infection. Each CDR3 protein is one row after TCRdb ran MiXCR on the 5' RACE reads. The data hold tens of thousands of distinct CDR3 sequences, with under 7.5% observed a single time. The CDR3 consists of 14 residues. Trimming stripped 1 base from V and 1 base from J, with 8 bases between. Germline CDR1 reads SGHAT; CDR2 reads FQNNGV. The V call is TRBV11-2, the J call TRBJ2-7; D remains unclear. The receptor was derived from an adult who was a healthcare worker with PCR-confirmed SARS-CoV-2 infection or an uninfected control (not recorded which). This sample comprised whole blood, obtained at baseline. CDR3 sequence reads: CASSLARRSYEQYF. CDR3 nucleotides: TGTGCCAGCAGCTTAGCCCGGCGGTCCTACGAGCAGTACTTC.